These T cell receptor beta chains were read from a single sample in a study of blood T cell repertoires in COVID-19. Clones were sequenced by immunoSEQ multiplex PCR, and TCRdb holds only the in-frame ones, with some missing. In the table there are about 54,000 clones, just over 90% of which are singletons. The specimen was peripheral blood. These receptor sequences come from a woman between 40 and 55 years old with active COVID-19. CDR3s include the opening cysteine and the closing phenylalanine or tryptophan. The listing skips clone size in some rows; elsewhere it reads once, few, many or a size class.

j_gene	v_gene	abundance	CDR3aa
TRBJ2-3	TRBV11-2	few	CASSPRDRVDTQYF
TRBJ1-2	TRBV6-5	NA	CASSSRQGYGYTF
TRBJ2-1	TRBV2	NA	CAYGGGYYNEQFF
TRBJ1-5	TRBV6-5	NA	CASSLEAHNQPQHF
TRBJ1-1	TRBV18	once	CASSPLVLSGGTEAFF
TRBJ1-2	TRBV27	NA	CASSLSPGGNYGYTF
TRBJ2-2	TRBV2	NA	CASSPQGRGTGELFF
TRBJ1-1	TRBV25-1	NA	CASSKQGRGTEAFF
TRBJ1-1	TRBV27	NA	CASSFDRGNTEAFF
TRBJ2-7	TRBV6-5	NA	CASSYSVTSDSCEQYF
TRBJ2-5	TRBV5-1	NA	CASSIGQQETQYF
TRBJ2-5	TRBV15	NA	CATSRVRTGIETQYF
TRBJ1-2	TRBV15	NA	CATSRIPDTVGLGYTF
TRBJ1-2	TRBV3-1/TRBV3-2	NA	CASSPGTDLNYGYTF
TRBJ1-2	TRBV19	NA	CASSIQNNYGYTF
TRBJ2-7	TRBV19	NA	CASSIEIPGTGVYEQYF
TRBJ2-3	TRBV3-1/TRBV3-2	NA	CASSQGPMGLPWTDTQYF
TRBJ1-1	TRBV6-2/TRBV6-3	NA	CASSGGQGASEAFF
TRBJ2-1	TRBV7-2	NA	CASSLAGSGSYNEQFF
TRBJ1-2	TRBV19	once	CASSMTGGSGIRYTF
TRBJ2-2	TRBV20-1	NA	CSASQGGTGELFF
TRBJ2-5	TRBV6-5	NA	CASSYSWTPGGETQYF
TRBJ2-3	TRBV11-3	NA	CASSFGGGEDTQYF
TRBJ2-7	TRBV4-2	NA	CASSQEGQGYYEQYF
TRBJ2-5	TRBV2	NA	CASGLAGGGSETQYF
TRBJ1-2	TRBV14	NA	CASSQLGTGGEDGYTF
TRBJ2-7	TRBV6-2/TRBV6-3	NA	CASSYNRLAGGPIQAYEQYF
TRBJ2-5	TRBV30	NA	CAWSQGETQYF
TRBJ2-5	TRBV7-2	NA	CASSAWTGSETQYF
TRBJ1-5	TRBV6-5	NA	CASKRVGYSNQPQHF
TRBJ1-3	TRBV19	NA	CASSIGQGISLIYF
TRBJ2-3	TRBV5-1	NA	CASNQRGGTDTQYF
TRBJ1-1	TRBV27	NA	CASTQSNGMTEAFF
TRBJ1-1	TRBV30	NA	CAWDTGQDTEAFF
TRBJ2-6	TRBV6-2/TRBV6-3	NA	CASSYSGVGGANVLTF
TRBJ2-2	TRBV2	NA	CASSEAYRDREYTGELFF
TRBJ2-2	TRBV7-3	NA	CASSRYGPHTGELFF
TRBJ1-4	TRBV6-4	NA	CASNRRTDEEEKLFF
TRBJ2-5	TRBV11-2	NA	CASSSGQILQETQYF
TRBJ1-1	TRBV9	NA	CASSVADRGLFLGTEAFF
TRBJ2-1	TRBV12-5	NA	CASGDPTGTRLNEQFF
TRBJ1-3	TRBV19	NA	CASRPTPGQGSGNTIYF
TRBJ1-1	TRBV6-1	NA	CASSESYSYTEAFF